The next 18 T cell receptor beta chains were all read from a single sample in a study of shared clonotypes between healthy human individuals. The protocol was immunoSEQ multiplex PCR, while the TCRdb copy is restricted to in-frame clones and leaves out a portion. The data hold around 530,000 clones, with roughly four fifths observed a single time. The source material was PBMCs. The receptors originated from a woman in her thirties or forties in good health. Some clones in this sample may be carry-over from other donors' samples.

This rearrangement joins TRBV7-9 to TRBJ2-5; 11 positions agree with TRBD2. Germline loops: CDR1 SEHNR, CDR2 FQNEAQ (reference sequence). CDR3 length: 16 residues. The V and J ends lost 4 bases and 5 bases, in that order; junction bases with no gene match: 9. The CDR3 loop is CASSSATSGMAETQYF. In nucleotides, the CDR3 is TGTGCCAGCAGCTCCGCGACTAGCGGGATGGCTGAGACCCAGTACTTC.

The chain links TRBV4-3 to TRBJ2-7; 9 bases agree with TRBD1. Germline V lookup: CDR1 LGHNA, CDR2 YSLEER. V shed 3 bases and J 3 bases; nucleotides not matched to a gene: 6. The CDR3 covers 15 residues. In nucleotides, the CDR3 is TGCGCCAGCAGCCAGGGACAGGGACCACTCTACGAGCAGTACTTC. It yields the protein CASSQGQGPLYEQYF.

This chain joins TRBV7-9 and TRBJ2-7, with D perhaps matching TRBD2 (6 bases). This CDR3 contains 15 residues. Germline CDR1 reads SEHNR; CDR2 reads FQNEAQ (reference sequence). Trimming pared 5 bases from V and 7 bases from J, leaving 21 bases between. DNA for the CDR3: TGTGCCAGCAGCCCGGGCTGGAGGGATGGGAAAGAGCAGTACTTC. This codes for CASSPGWRDGKEQYF.

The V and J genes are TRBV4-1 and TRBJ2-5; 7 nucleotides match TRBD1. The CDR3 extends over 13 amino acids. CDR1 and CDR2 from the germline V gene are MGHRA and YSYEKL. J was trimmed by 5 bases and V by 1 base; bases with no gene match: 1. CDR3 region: CASSQVTGETQYF. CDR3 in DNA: TGCGCCAGCAGCCAAGTGACAGGGGAGACCCAGTACTTC.

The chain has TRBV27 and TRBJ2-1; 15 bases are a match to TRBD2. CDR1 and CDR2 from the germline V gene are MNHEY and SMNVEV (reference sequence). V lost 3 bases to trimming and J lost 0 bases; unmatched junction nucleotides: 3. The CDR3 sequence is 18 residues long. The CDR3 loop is CASSLGLAGGSSYNEQFF. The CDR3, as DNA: TGTGCCAGCAGTTTGGGACTAGCGGGAGGCAGCTCCTACAATGAGCAGTTCTTC.

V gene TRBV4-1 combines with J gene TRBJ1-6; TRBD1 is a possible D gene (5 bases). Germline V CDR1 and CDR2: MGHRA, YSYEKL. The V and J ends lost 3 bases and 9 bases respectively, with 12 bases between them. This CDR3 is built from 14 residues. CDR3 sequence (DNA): TGCGCCAGCAGCCAGCGGGGGGTGAGTTCACCCCTCCACTTT. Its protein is CASSQRGVSSPLHF.

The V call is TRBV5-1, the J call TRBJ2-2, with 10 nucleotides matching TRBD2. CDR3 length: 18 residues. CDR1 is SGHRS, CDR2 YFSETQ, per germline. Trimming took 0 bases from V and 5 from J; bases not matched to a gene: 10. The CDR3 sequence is CASSLAPSGRVGTGELFF. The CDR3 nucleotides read TGCGCCAGCAGCTTGGCCCCTAGCGGGAGAGTGGGGACCGGGGAGCTGTTTTTT.

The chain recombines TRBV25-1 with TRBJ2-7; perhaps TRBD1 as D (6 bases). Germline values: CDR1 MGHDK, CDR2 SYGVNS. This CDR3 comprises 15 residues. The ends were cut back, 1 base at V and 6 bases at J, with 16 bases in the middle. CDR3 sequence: CASSEFSGANGEQYF. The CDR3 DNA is TGTGCCAGCAGTGAATTTTCAGGGGCCAACGGCGAGCAGTACTTC.

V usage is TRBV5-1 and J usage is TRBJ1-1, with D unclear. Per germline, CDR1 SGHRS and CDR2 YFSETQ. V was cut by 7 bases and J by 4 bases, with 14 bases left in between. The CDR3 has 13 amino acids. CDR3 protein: CASRAPRSTEAFF. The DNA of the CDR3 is TGCGCCAGCCGGGCCCCACGGAGCACTGAAGCTTTCTTT.

CDR3 nucleotides: TGTGCCTGGAGTACGCGGACAGGGGGCACAGGAGAGCAGTACTTC. Residues: CAWSTRTGGTGEQYF. The rearrangement joins TRBV30 to TRBJ2-7, with 11 bases fitting TRBD1. The CDR3 contains 15 residues. CDR1 is GTSNPN and CDR2 is SVGIG in the germline V gene (reference sequence). Unmatched junction bases numbered 10, after V lost 2 bases and J lost 7 bases. The whole variable domain, remainder taken from reference TRBV30 and TRBJ2-7, is SQTIHQWPATLVQPVGSPLSLECTVEGTSNPNLYWYRQAAGRGLQLLFYSVGIGQISSEVPQNLSASRPQDRQFILSSKKLLLSDSGFYLCAWSTRTGGTGEQYFGPGTRLTVT.

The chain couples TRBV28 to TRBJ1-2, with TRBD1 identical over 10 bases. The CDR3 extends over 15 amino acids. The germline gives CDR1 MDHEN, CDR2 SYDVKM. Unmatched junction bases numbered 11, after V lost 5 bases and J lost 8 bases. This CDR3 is CASSKYRDRGAGYTF. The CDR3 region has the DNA TGTGCCAGCAGTAAATACAGGGACAGGGGTGCCGGCTACACCTTC.

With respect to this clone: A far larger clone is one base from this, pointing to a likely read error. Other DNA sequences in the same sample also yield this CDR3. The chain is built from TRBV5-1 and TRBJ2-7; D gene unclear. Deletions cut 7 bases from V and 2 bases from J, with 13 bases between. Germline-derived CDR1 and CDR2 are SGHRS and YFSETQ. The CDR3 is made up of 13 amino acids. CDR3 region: CASRRPGAYEQYF. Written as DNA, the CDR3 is TGCGCCAGCCGCCGGCCAGGAGCCTACGAGCAGTACTTC.

The CDR3 DNA reads TGTGCCAGAAGCTTGGCGACCTACACAGATACGCAGTATTTT. It specifies CARSLATYTDTQYF. The chain uses TRBV5-3 and TRBJ2-3; D call uncertain. TRBV5-3 is noted as an ORF with a role that remains uncertain. CDR3 size: 14 residues. Deletions cut 0 bases from V and 2 bases from J, with 7 bases between.

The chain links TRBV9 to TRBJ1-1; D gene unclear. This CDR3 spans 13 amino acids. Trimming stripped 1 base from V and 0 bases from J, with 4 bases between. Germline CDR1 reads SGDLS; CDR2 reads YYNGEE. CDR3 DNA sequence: TGTGCCAGCAGCGTATCAGTGAACACTGAAGCTTTCTTT. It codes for CASSVSVNTEAFF.

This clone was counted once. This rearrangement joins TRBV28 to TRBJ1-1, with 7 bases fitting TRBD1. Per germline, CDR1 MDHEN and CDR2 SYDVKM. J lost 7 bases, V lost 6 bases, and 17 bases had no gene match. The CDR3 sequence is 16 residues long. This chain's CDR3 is CASSTKSKGAGHEAFF. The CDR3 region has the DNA TGTGCCAGCAGCACCAAGTCCAAGGGGGCAGGCCATGAAGCTTTCTTT.

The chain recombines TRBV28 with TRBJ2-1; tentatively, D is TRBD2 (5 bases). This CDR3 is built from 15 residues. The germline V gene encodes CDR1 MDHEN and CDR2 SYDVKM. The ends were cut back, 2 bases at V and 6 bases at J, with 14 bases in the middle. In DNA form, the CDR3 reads TGTGCCAGCAGTTTAATAGCGCGAGGAGGCAATGAGCAGTTCTTC. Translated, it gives CASSLIARGGNEQFF. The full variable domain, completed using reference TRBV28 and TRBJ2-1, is DVKVTQSSRYLVKRTGEKVFLECVQDMDHENMFWYRQDPGLGLRLIYFSYDVKMKEKGDIPEGYSVSREKKERFSLILESASTNQTSMYLCASSLIARGGNEQFFGPGTRLTVL.

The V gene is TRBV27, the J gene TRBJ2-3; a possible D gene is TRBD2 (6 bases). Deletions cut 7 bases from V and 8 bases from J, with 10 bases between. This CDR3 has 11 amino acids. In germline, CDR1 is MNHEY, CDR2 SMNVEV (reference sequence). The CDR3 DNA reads TGTGCCAGCATCTTGGGGGGTACGCAGTATTTT. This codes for CASILGGTQYF.

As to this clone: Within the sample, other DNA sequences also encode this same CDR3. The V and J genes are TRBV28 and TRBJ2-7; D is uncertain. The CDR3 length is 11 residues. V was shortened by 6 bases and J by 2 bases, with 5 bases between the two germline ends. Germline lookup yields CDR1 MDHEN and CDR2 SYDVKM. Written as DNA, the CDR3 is TGTGCCAGCAGCTCACCCTACGAGCAGTACTTC. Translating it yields CASSSPYEQYF.